The next 22 T cell receptor beta chains were all read from a single sample in a study of T cells in Graves' hyperthyroidism and ophthalmopathy. It was RNA transcripts that yielded the amplified TCR beta CDR3 regions. When the TCR CDR3 underwent first-round RT-PCR, the HTBI primer set was used. TCRdb itself ran the multiplex PCR reads through MiXCR, one entry per CDR3 protein. This table has around 690,000 distinct CDR3 sequences, roughly a sixth appearing once. Specimen: blood. The origin of the receptors is a man aged 50 or older with Graves' hyperthyroidism.

V gene TRBV9 combines with J gene TRBJ2-7, with D perhaps assigned TRBD1 or TRBD2 (6 bases each). Germline V gene sequence: CDR1 SGDLS, CDR2 YYNGEE. V lost 3 bases and J 3 bases, leaving 10 bases between the germline ends. The CDR3 runs 13 residues. In nucleotides, the CDR3 is TGTGCCAGCAGCGATGGAGGGGGCTACGAGCAGTACTTC. This translates into CASSDGGGYEQYF.

The table lists this clonotype with many counts. V and J are TRBV28 and TRBJ1-4; possible D gene TRBD1, 5 bases. Trimming cost V 8 bases and J 5 bases, with 21 bases left between them. Germline V lookup: CDR1 MDHEN, CDR2 SYDVKM. The CDR3 runs to 16 residues. The CDR3 protein is CASLTQGPGRNEKLFF. The CDR3 DNA sequence: TGTGCCAGCCTTACTCAGGGCCCGGGGCGGAATGAAAAACTGTTTTTT. The full variable domain, completed using reference TRBV28 and TRBJ1-4, is DVKVTQSSRYLVKRTGEKVFLECVQDMDHENMFWYRQDPGLGLRLIYFSYDVKMKEKGDIPEGYSVSREKKERFSLILESASTNQTSMYLCASLTQGPGRNEKLFFGSGTQLSVL.

At least ten counts were recorded for this clonotype. The genes are TRBV12-3 or TRBV12-4 and TRBJ1-3, with 7 bases aligning to TRBD1. CDR3 size: 14 residues. Germline trimming cut 6 bases from V and 0 bases from J; bases unmatched to any gene: 2. The CDR3 region has the DNA TGTGCCAGCAGCAGGGACAGCTCTGGAAACACCATATATTTT. The encoded protein is CASSRDSSGNTIYF.

The V and J genes are TRBV20-1 and TRBJ2-1, with D unresolved. The CDR3 consists of 14 residues. The V gene's germline CDR1 is DFQATT and CDR2 SNEGSKA (reference sequence). Trimming cost V 7 bases and J 6 bases, with 19 bases left between them. CDR3 loop: CSGTLLTPANEQFF. In DNA form, the CDR3 reads TGCAGTGGCACTCTACTAACTCCGGCCAATGAGCAGTTCTTC.

A word on this clonotype: A much bigger clone sits one base away, suggesting this may be a read error. The V and J genes are TRBV2 and TRBJ2-7; a possible D gene is TRBD1 (6 bases). CDR1 and CDR2 from the germline V gene are SNHLY and FYNNEI. The length of the CDR3 is 15 residues. V shed 8 bases and J shed 6 bases, with 23 bases lying between them. The CDR3 reads CASSIAGARSSEQYF. The CDR3 nucleotides read TGTGCCAGCTCTATAGCAGGGGCCAGGTCCAGCGAGCAGTACTTC.

This clonotype was detected only a few times. The chain couples TRBV7-2 to TRBJ2-7, with 7 bases fitting TRBD2. V lost 5 bases and J lost 3; bases outside the gene matches: 10. The CDR3 has 15 amino acids. CDR1 is SGHTA, CDR2 FQGNSA, per germline. CDR3 amino acids: CASSRGVQEHYEQYF. In DNA form, the CDR3 reads TGTGCCAGCAGCCGGGGGGTCCAAGAGCACTACGAGCAGTACTTC.

The V and J genes are TRBV30 and TRBJ2-7; possibly TRBD2 for D (7 bases). V lost 4 bases and J 3 bases, leaving 13 bases between the germline ends. This CDR3 is built from 13 residues. Germline values: CDR1 GTSNPN, CDR2 SVGIG (reference sequence). As DNA, the CDR3 is TGTGCCTGGATAGGGGGGGGGAGCTACGAGCAGTACTTC. Protein sequence: CAWIGGGSYEQYF.

This clonotype was seen at least ten times. This chain connects TRBV30 to TRBJ2-7, with 8 bases lining up with TRBD2. CDR1 and CDR2 (germline): GTSNPN, SVGIG (reference sequence). CDR3 length: 14 amino acids. The V and J ends lost 0 bases and 4 bases, in that order; junction bases with no gene match: 5. Written as DNA, the CDR3 is TGTGCCTGGAGTGTGGGAGCGGGAGAATACGAGCAGTACTTC. It specifies CAWSVGAGEYEQYF.

There are a few counts of this clonotype. The V gene is TRBV7-2, the J gene TRBJ1-3; D is undetermined. The CDR3 runs 15 residues. The V and J ends lost 3 bases and 0 bases respectively, with 9 bases between them. Germline CDR1 and CDR2: SGHTA and FQGNSA. CDR3 nucleotides: TGTGCCAGCAGCTTTTTCGGCTCCTCTGGAAACACCATATATTTT. Protein product: CASSFFGSSGNTIYF.

This clonotype was detected a few times. This chain uses TRBV6-2 or TRBV6-3 with TRBJ2-5; the D is unclear. This CDR3 contains 13 residues. Germline lookup yields CDR1 MNHEY and CDR2 SVGEGT. V lost 6 bases and J 5 bases, leaving 13 bases between the germline ends. This chain's CDR3 is CASSDLRGETQYF. The CDR3 DNA is TGTGCCAGCAGCGACCTCCGTGGGGAGACCCAGTACTTC.

This clonotype was counted many times. The chain recombines TRBV28 with TRBJ1-1; TRBD1 matches 8 bases. V lost 9 bases, J lost 4 bases, and 19 bases stayed unmatched. The CDR3 loop spans 17 amino acids. Per the germline V gene, CDR1 is MDHEN and CDR2 is SYDVKM. CDR3 sequence reads: CASWVGQGVIGGTEAFF. CDR3 bases: TGTGCCAGTTGGGTCGGACAGGGCGTAATCGGGGGCACTGAAGCTTTCTTT. Full variable domain (rest looked up from reference TRBV28 and TRBJ1-1): DVKVTQSSRYLVKRTGEKVFLECVQDMDHENMFWYRQDPGLGLRLIYFSYDVKMKEKGDIPEGYSVSREKKERFSLILESASTNQTSMYLCASWVGQGVIGGTEAFFGQGTRLTVV.

The genes are TRBV27 and TRBJ1-5, with D hard to call. This CDR3 contains 15 residues. Germline V gene lookup returns CDR1 MNHEY and CDR2 SMNVEV (reference sequence). Deletions cut 2 bases from V and 0 bases from J, with 8 bases between. The CDR3 DNA sequence: TGTGCCAGCAGTTTAGAAGCACTTAGCAATCAGCCCCAGCATTTT. It encodes CASSLEALSNQPQHF.

Comment on this clonotype: The conserved closing phenylalanine or tryptophan is absent in this CDR3, likely reflecting a read error. The chain uses TRBV7-2 and TRBJ1-1; tentative D call: TRBD1 (6 bases). Germline V lookup: CDR1 SGHTA, CDR2 FQGNSA. This CDR3 spans 15 amino acids. The V and J ends lost 5 bases and 0 bases respectively, with 13 bases between them. CDR3 region: CASSLREGVNTEAFC. The DNA of the CDR3 is TGTGCCAGCAGCCTAAGGGAGGGGGTGAACACTGAAGCTTTCTGT.

This clonotype was picked up many times. The chain's CDR3 is CASSPHIPRGTEAFF. The CDR3 DNA follows: TGTGCCAGCAGTCCGCATATCCCCAGGGGAACTGAAGCTTTCTTT. J is TRBJ1-1 and V is TRBV28, with D tentatively TRBD1 (6 bases). V shed 5 bases and J shed 5 bases, with 18 bases lying between them. Germline CDR1 and CDR2: MDHEN and SYDVKM. The length of the CDR3 is 15 residues. The whole variable domain, remainder taken from reference TRBV28 and TRBJ1-1, is DVKVTQSSRYLVKRTGEKVFLECVQDMDHENMFWYRQDPGLGLRLIYFSYDVKMKEKGDIPEGYSVSREKKERFSLILESASTNQTSMYLCASSPHIPRGTEAFFGQGTRLTVV.

This clonotype was seen repeatedly, ten times or more. The V call is TRBV12-3 or TRBV12-4, the J call TRBJ2-1, with TRBD2 matching 11 bases. This CDR3 is 18 amino acids long. Trimming removed 3 bases from V and 4 bases from J; junction bases left unmatched: 11. CDR3 in DNA: TGTGCCAGCAGTTTCGAGTCTAGCGGGAGGAAGGTTTACAATGAGCAGTTCTTC. It specifies CASSFESSGRKVYNEQFF.

A few counts support this clonotype. The chain is built from TRBV18 and TRBJ2-5; D could derive from TRBD1 or TRBD2 (7 bases each). Trimming shortened V by 4 bases and J by 3 bases, and 12 bases separated the two germline ends. In germline, CDR1 is KGHSH, CDR2 LQKENI. The CDR3 is 14 amino acids. Here the CDR3 reads CASSQQGREETQYF. The CDR3 nucleotides are TGTGCCAGCTCACAACAGGGGAGGGAAGAGACCCAGTACTTC. Looking up the rest from reference TRBV18 and TRBJ2-5 gives the full variable domain: NAGVMQNPRHLVRRRGQEARLRCSPMKGHSHVYWYRQLPEEGLKFMVYLQKENIIDESGMPKERFSAEFPKEGPSILRIQQVVRGDSAAYFCASSQQGREETQYFGPGTRLLVL.

Only a few counts were recorded for this clonotype. This chain links TRBV29-1 with TRBJ2-7, with D perhaps matching TRBD1 (5 bases). This CDR3 spans 13 amino acids. V was shortened by 0 bases and J by 5 bases, with 11 bases between the two germline ends. The germline V gene encodes CDR1 SQVTM and CDR2 ANQGSEA. The CDR3 here is CSVEDQGFNEQYF. Written as DNA, the CDR3 is TGCAGCGTTGAAGATCAGGGTTTCAACGAGCAGTACTTC.

This clonotype came up many times. The chain recombines TRBV30 with TRBJ2-5, with TRBD2 as a possible D gene (5 bases). V was trimmed by 0 bases and J by 4 bases, leaving 12 bases between them. Per germline, CDR1 GTSNPN and CDR2 SVGIG (reference sequence). This CDR3 is 14 amino acids long. CDR3 amino acids: CAWSVPGSAETQYF. CDR3 nucleotide sequence: TGTGCCTGGAGTGTACCGGGATCGGCAGAGACCCAGTACTTC.

This clonotype was observed at least ten times. This chain uses TRBV27 with TRBJ2-7; D remains unclear. V lost 6 bases, J lost 4 bases, and 16 bases lay in between. CDR1 is MNHEY and CDR2 is SMNVEV in the germline V gene (reference sequence). The CDR3 is made up of 14 amino acids. The CDR3 nucleotides are TGTGCCAGCAGCGTTAGCCGGAGTTCGTACGAGCAGTACTTC. It is translated as CASSVSRSSYEQYF.

The chain recombines TRBV10-3 with TRBJ2-3; tentatively, D is TRBD2 (6 bases). The CDR3 extends over 14 amino acids. Per germline, CDR1 ENHRY and CDR2 SYGVKD. The V end was cut by 6 bases, the J end by 0 bases, with 10 bases between. The CDR3 loop reads CAISSGTSTDTQYF. The CDR3 DNA sequence: TGTGCCATCAGCTCCGGGACTAGCACAGATACGCAGTATTTT.

This clonotype was detected ten times or more. The chain has TRBV28 and TRBJ2-5; 7 nucleotides agree with TRBD2. The germline V gene has CDR1 MDHEN and CDR2 SYDVKM. This CDR3 region has 16 residues. Trimming cost V 8 bases and J 2 bases; bases outside gene matches: 14. The CDR3 loop is CASHTRGLAEQETQYF. The CDR3 nucleotides are TGTGCCAGCCACACCCGAGGGCTAGCGGAACAAGAGACCCAGTACTTC. Complete variable domain (other parts from reference TRBV28 and TRBJ2-5): DVKVTQSSRYLVKRTGEKVFLECVQDMDHENMFWYRQDPGLGLRLIYFSYDVKMKEKGDIPEGYSVSREKKERFSLILESASTNQTSMYLCASHTRGLAEQETQYFGPGTRLLVL.

This clonotype appeared many times. The chain carries TRBV5-1 and TRBJ2-7; TRBD2 matches 8 bases. The ends lost 7 bases at V and 4 bases at J; junction bases unmatched: 10. Germline V gene sequence: CDR1 SGHRS, CDR2 YFSETQ. The CDR3 has 14 amino acids. This CDR3 reads CASFDSGRAYEQYF. The CDR3 DNA is TGCGCCAGCTTCGACTCCGGGAGGGCATACGAGCAGTACTTC.